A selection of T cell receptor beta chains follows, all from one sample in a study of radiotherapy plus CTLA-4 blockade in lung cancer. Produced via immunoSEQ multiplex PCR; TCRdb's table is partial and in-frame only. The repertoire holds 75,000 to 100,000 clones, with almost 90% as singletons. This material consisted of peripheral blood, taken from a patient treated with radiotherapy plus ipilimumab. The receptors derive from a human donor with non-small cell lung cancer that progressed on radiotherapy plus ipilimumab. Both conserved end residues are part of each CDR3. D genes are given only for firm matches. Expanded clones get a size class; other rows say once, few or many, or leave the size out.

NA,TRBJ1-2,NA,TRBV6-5,CASSSGPYGYTF,TGTGCCAGCAGTTCGGGACCATATGGCTACACCTTC
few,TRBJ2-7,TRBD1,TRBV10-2,CASSGGQLYEQYF,TGCGCCAGCAGTGGGGGACAGTTATACGAGCAGTACTTC
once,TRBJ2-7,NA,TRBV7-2,CASSGLPHYEQYF,TGTGCCAGCAGCGGACTTCCCCACTACGAGCAGTACTTC
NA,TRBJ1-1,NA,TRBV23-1,CATLGTEAFF,TGCGCCACGTTAGGCACTGAAGCTTTCTTT
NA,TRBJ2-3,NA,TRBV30,CAWKLYSTDTQYF,TGTGCCTGGAAACTTTATAGCACAGATACGCAGTATTTT
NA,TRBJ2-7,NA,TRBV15,CATSRDRAGQLYEQYF,TGTGCCACCAGCAGAGATCGGGCGGGACAGCTATACGAGCAGTACTTC
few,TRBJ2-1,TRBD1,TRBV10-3,CASSEKTGAGDEQFF,TGTGCCAGCAGTGAGAAGACAGGGGCGGGCGATGAGCAGTTCTTC
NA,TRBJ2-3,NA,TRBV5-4,CASSPYRGTDTQYF,TGTGCCAGCAGCCCCTACCGCGGGACAGATACGCAGTATTTT
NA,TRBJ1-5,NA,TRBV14,CASSQDLEQPQHF,TGTGCCAGCAGCCAAGATCTGGAGCAGCCCCAGCATTTT
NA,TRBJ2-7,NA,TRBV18,CASSPASSYEQYF,TGTGCCAGCTCACCAGCGTCCTCATACGAGCAGTACTTC
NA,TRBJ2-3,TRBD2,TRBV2,CASSLLARGTDTQYF,TGTGCCAGCAGCCTACTAGCGCGAGGAACAGATACGCAGTATTTT
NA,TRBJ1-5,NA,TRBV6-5,CASRQGMSNQPQHF,TGTGCCAGCAGACAGGGAATGAGCAATCAGCCCCAGCATTTT
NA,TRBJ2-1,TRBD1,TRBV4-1,CASSLWDRANEQFF,TGCGCCAGCAGCCTATGGGACAGGGCGAATGAGCAGTTCTTC
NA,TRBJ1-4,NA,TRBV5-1,CASSLGSATNEKLFF,TGCGCCAGCAGCTTGGGGTCGGCAACTAATGAAAAACTGTTTTTT
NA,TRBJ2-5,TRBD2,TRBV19,CASSPGLAPQETQYF,TGTGCCAGTAGCCCGGGACTAGCGCCTCAAGAGACCCAGTACTTC
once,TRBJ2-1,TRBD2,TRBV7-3,CASSLQPGLAEFF,TGTGCCAGCAGTCTACAGCCGGGACTAGCTGAATTCTTC
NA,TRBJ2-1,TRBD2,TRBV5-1,CASSSGLAGAYEQFF,TGCGCCAGCAGCTCTGGACTAGCGGGAGCATACGAGCAGTTCTTC
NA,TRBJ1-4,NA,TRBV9,CASSVGGASNEKLFF,TGTGCCAGCAGCGTAGGAGGGGCGAGTAATGAAAAACTGTTTTTT
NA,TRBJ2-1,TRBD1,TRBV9,CASSPTDRGLVNEQFF,TGTGCCAGCAGCCCAACCGACAGGGGGCTTGTGAATGAGCAGTTCTTC
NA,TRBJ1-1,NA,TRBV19,CASSRPAEAFF,TGTGCCAGTTCAAGGCCAGCTGAAGCTTTCTTT
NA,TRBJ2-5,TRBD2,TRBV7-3,CASSLWAGGGETQYF,TGTGCCAGCAGCTTATGGGCGGGAGGAGGGGAGACCCAGTACTTC
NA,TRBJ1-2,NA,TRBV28,CASSSTWGKYGYTF,TGTGCCAGCAGTTCAACCTGGGGGAAGTACGGCTACACCTTC
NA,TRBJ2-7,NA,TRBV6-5,CASSGGLYEQYF,TGTGCCAGCAGCGGGGGCTTGTACGAGCAGTACTTC
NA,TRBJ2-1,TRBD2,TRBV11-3,CASSLEGLAGGPYNEQFF,TGTGCCAGCAGCTTAGAGGGACTAGCGGGAGGGCCGTACAATGAGCAGTTCTTC
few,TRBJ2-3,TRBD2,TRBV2,CASGHGRGSDTQYF,TGTGCCAGCGGTCATGGGCGGGGGTCAGATACGCAGTATTTT
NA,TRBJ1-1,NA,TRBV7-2,CASSPQGVGTEAFF,TGTGCCAGCAGCCCTCAGGGAGTTGGCACTGAAGCTTTCTTT
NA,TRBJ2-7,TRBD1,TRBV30,CAWTGGTYEQYF,TGTGCCTGGACAGGGGGAACCTACGAGCAGTACTTC
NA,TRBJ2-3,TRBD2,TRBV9,CASRAGSGNPDYSTDTQYF,TGTGCCAGCAGGGCGGGTAGCGGGAATCCAGACTATAGCACAGATACGCAGTATTTT
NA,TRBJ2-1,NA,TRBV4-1,CASSQPMSNEQFF,TGCGCCAGCAGCCAACCGATGAGCAATGAGCAGTTCTTC
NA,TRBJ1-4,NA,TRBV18,CASSPPGPLTNEKLFF,TGTGCCAGCTCACCCCCAGGGCCCCTAACTAATGAAAAACTGTTTTTT
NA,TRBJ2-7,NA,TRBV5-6,CASSLYGSGSYEQYF,TGTGCCAGCAGCTTGTATGGTAGCGGCTCCTACGAGCAGTACTTC
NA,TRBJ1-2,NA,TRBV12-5,CASGLGTGTYGYTF,TGTGCTAGTGGTTTGGGTACAGGGACCTATGGCTACACCTTC
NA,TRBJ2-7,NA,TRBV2,CASSEAGTLYEQYF,TGTGCCAGCAGTGAAGCCGGGACCCTTTACGAGCAGTACTTC
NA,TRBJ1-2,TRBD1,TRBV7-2,CASSLGTGGYGYTF,TGTGCCAGCAGCTTAGGGACAGGGGGCTATGGCTACACCTTC
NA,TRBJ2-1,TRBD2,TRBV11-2,CASSRRGRENNEQFF,TGTGCCAGCAGCCGACGCGGGAGGGAAAACAATGAGCAGTTCTTC
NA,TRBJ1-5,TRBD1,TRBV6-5,CASRRTGDSNQPQHF,TGTGCCAGCAGACGGACAGGGGATAGCAATCAGCCCCAGCATTTT
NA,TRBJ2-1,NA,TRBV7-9,CASSPRRATYNEQFF,TGTGCCAGCAGCCCACGGAGGGCCACCTACAATGAGCAGTTCTTC
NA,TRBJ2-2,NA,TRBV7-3,CASSLSPEKLFF,TGTGCCAGCAGCTTAAGCCCTGAAAAGCTGTTTTTT
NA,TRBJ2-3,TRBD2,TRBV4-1,CASSQDAEAGGHTQYF,TGCGCCAGCAGCCAAGACGCGGAAGCGGGAGGACATACGCAGTATTTT
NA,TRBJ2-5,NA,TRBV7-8,CASSLVGRSQETQYF,TGTGCCAGCAGCTTAGTGGGGCGGTCTCAAGAGACCCAGTACTTC
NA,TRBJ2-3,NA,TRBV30,CAWEHTDTQYF,TGTGCCTGGGAACACACAGATACGCAGTATTTT
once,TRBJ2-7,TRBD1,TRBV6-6,CASSYTRTGLSYEQYF,TGTGCCAGCAGTTACACCAGGACAGGGTTATCCTACGAGCAGTACTTC
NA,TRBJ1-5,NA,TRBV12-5,CASGLAGTVLNQPQHF,TGTGCTAGTGGTTTGGCGGGGACGGTTTTAAATCAGCCCCAGCATTTT
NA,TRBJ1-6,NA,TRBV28,CASSPGTQDSPLHF,TGTGCCAGCAGCCCCGGGACACAAGATTCACCCCTCCACTTT
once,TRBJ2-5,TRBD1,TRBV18,CASSPGGQGQETQYF,TGTGCCAGCTCACCAGGAGGACAGGGTCAGGAGACCCAGTACTTC
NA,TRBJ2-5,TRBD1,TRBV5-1,CASSDGQGARETQYF,TGCGCCAGCAGCGATGGACAGGGGGCTAGGGAGACCCAGTACTTC
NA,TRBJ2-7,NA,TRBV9,CASTTGPAPYEQYF,TGTGCCAGCACCACGGGACCCGCCCCCTACGAGCAGTACTTC
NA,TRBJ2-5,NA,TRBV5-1,CASSFRAQETQYF,TGCGCCAGCAGCTTCCGGGCTCAAGAGACCCAGTACTTC
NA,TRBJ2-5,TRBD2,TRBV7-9,CASRPAPWLEREGTQYF,TGTGCCAGCAGACCAGCCCCCTGGTTGGAGCGGGAGGGGACCCAGTACTTC
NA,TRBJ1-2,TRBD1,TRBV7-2,CASSWTGAKYGYTF,TGTGCCAGCAGCTGGACAGGGGCGAAGTATGGCTACACCTTC
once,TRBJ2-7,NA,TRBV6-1,CASKPAANGGYEQYF,TGTGCCAGCAAGCCAGCCGCTAATGGTGGCTACGAGCAGTACTTC
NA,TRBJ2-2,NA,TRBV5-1,CASSLGQNTGELFF,TGCGCCAGCAGCTTGGGACAGAACACCGGGGAGCTGTTTTTT
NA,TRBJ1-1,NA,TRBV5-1,CASSFPGGLYTEAFF,TGCGCCAGCAGCTTCCCGGGGGGGCTTTACACTGAAGCTTTCTTT
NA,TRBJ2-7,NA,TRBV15,CATSRGGSVGAYEQYF,TGTGCCACCAGCAGAGGGGGATCGGTTGGAGCCTACGAGCAGTACTTC
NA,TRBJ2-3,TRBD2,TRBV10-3,CAISPGTSLSDTQYF,TGTGCCATCAGTCCCGGGACTAGCTTGTCAGATACGCAGTATTTT